Below are 9 T cell receptor beta chains sequenced from a single sample in a study of T cell responses to AZD1222 COVID-19 vaccine. Generated by immunoSEQ multiplex PCR, the TCRdb table keeps only in-frame clones and is missing some. The sample holds some 150,000 clones, about 91% seen once. This specimen was peripheral blood, taken on day 0 of AZD1222 vaccination. These receptor sequences come from an adult in good health.

The chain joins TRBV27 to TRBJ2-2; no clear D gene. The CDR3 spans 15 residues. V was clipped by 7 bases and J by 7 bases, with 19 bases between them. In germline, CDR1 is MNHEY, CDR2 SMNVEV (reference sequence). This CDR3 is CASTQNARSNGELFF. The CDR3 nucleotides are TGTGCCAGCACCCAAAATGCCCGTTCAAACGGGGAGCTGTTTTTT.

This clone was observed a single time. The genes are TRBV19 and TRBJ2-5; D unresolved. Germline V gene lookup returns CDR1 LNHDA and CDR2 SQIVND (reference sequence). Trimming removed 1 base from V and 5 bases from J, with 11 bases in between. This CDR3 contains 14 residues. DNA of the CDR3: TGTGCCAGTAGTATAGTGGGGTTGGGTGAGACCCAGTACTTC. It yields the protein CASSIVGLGETQYF.

V is TRBV19 and J is TRBJ2-7, with TRBD2 identical over 9 bases. In germline, CDR1 is LNHDA, CDR2 SQIVND (reference sequence). Losses at the gene ends were 4 bases for V and 4 bases for J; bases not matched to a gene: 14. The CDR3 extends over 17 amino acids. As DNA, the CDR3 is TGTGCCAGTAGTAACATGCCGGGACTAGCAAACCCTTACGAGCAGTACTTC. It specifies CASSNMPGLANPYEQYF.

The rearrangement links TRBV25-1 to TRBJ2-7, with a possible D match to TRBD2 (5 bases). CDR1 MGHDK and CDR2 SYGVNS come from the germline V gene. V was clipped by 8 bases and J by 2 bases, with 16 bases between them. This CDR3 is built from 14 residues. CDR3 protein: CASSRTAPPYEQYF. The DNA of the CDR3 is TGTGCCAGCTCCCGGACTGCTCCACCCTACGAGCAGTACTTC.

J is TRBJ1-5 and V is TRBV27, with D perhaps matching TRBD1 (6 bases). V shed 5 bases and J shed 1 base, with 12 bases lying between them. Germline CDR1 reads MNHEY; CDR2 reads SMNVEV (reference sequence). This CDR3 is 15 amino acids long. The CDR3 loop is CASSIRGGSNQPQHF. As DNA, the CDR3 is TGTGCCAGCAGTATCAGGGGTGGCAGCAATCAGCCCCAGCATTTT.

V and J are TRBV30 and TRBJ1-6; tentatively, D is TRBD1 (6 bases). There are 15 residues in the CDR3. CDR1 and CDR2 from the germline V gene are GTSNPN and SVGIG (reference sequence). Trimming removed 1 base at V and 9 bases at J, with 16 bases between. The CDR3, as DNA: TGTGCCTGGAGTGGAAGAACAGGGTCGGGTTCACCCCTCCACTTT. This sequence encodes CAWSGRTGSGSPLHF. Using reference TRBV30 and TRBJ1-6 for the parts outside the CDR3, the full variable domain is SQTIHQWPATLVQPVGSPLSLECTVEGTSNPNLYWYRQAAGRGLQLLFYSVGIGQISSEVPQNLSASRPQDRQFILSSKKLLLSDSGFYLCAWSGRTGSGSPLHFGNGTRLTVT.

The rearrangement joins TRBV12-3 or TRBV12-4 to TRBJ1-4, with D unclear. With 3 bases removed from V and 7 bases from J, the gap between germline ends came to 3 bases. This CDR3 is 11 amino acids long. As DNA, the CDR3 is TGTGCCAGCAGTTTCGGTGAAAAACTGTTTTTT. Its protein product is CASSFGEKLFF.

This clone has more than one count but fewer than ten. This chain joins TRBV9 and TRBJ1-1, with 8 bases matching TRBD1. This CDR3 contains 17 residues. V gave up 0 bases and J gave up 0 bases; unmatched junction bases: 7. The germline CDR1 and CDR2 sequences are SGDLS and YYNGEE. The CDR3, as DNA: TGTGCCAGCAGCGTAGACCCGCCGACAGGGGTGAACACTGAAGCTTTCTTT. Translation gives CASSVDPPTGVNTEAFF. Full variable domain (outside the CDR3, taken from reference TRBV9 and TRBJ1-1): DSGVTQTPKHLITATGQRVTLRCSPRSGDLSVYWYQQSLDQGLQFLIQYYNGEERAKGNILERFSAQQFPDLHSELNLSSLELGDSALYFCASSVDPPTGVNTEAFFGQGTRLTVV.

DNA for the CDR3: TGTGCCAGCAGCTTTATCCCCGGGACAGGGAACGATCAGCCCCAGCATTTT. It translates to CASSFIPGTGNDQPQHF. The V call is TRBV5-5, the J call TRBJ1-5; 9 bases map to TRBD1. V trimming: 2 bases; J trimming: 5 bases; junction bases outside the gene matches: 11. Germline V CDR1 and CDR2: SGHKS, YYEKEE (reference sequence). The CDR3 covers 17 residues.